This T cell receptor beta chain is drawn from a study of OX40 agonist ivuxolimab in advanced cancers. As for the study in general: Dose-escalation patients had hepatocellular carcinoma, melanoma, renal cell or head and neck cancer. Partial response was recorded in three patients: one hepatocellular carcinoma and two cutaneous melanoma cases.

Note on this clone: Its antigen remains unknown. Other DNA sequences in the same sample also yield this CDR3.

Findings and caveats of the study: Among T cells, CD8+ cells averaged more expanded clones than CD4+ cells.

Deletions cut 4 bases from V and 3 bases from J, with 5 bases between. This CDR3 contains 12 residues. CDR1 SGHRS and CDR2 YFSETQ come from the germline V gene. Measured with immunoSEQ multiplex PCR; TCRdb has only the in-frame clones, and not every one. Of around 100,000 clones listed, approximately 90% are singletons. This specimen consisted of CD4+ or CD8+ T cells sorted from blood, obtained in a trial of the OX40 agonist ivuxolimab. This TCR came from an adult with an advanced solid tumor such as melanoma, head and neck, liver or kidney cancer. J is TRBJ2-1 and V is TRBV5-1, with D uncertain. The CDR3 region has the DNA TGCGCCAGCAGCCCCGACTACAATGAGCAGTTCTTC. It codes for CASSPDYNEQFF.